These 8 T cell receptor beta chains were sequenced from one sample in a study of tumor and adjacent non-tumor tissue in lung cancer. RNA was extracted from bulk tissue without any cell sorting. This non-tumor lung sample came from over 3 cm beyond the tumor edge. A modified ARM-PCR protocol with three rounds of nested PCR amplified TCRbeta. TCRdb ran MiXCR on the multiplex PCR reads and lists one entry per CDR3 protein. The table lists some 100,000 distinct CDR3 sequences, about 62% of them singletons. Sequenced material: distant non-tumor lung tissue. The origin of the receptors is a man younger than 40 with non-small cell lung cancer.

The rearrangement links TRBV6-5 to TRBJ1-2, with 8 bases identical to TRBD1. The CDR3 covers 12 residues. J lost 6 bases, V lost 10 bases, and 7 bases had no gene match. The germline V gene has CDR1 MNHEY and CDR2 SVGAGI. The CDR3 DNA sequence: TGTGCCACCCATGACAGGGGAGATGGCTACACCTTC. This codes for CATHDRGDGYTF.

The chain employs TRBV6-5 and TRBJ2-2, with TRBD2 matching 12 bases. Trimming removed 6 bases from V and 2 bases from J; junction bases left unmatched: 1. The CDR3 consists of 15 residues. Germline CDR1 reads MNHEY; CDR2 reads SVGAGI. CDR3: CASRGLAGNTGELFF. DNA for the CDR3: TGTGCCAGCAGGGGACTAGCGGGTAACACCGGGGAGCTGTTTTTT.

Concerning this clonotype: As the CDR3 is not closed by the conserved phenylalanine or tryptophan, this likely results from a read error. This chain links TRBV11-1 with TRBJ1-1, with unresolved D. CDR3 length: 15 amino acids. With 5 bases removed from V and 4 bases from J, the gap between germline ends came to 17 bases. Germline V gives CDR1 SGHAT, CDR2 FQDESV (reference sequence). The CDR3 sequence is CASSPEIWGGTEAFI. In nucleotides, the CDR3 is TGTGCCAGCAGCCCCGAGATTTGGGGTGGCACTGAAGCTTTCATT.

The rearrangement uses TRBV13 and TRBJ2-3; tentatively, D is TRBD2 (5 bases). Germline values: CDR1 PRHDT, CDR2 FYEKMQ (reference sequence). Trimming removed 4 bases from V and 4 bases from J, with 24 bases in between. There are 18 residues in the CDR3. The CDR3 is CASSSSNRRTGGSDTQYF. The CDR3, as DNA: TGTGCCAGCAGCTCTAGCAATAGAAGGACTGGCGGCTCAGATACGCAGTATTTT.

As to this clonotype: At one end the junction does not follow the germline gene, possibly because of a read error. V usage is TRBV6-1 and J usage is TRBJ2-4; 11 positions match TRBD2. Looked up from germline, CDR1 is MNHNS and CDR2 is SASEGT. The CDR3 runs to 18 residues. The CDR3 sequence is CASSPLAGARDAKTIQHF. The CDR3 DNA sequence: TGTGCCAGCAGTCCACTAGCGGGGGCCAGGGATGCCAAAACCATTCAGCACTTC.

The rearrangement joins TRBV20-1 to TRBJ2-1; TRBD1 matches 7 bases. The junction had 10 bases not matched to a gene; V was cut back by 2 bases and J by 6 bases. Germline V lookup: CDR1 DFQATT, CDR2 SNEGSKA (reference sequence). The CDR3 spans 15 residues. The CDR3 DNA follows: TGCAGTGCTAGATTCGGGACAGTGACACTCAATGAGCAGTTCTTC. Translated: CSARFGTVTLNEQFF.

The CDR3 protein is CASSFGGDRVGEQYF. CDR3 sequence (DNA): TGTGCCAGCAGCTTCGGTGGGGACAGGGTAGGCGAGCAGTACTTC. The chain has TRBV11-2 and TRBJ2-7; 9 nucleotides line up with TRBD1. V lost 3 bases to trimming and J lost 6 bases; unmatched junction nucleotides: 9. The CDR3 sequence is 15 residues long. Germline values: CDR1 SGHAT, CDR2 FQNNGV.

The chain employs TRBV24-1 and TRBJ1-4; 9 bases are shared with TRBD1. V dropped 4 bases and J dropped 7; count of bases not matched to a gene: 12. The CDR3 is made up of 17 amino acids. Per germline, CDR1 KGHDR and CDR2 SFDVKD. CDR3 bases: TGTGCCACCAGTGACAGGAAAGGGGGACAGGGAGGTGAAAAACTGTTTTTT. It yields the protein CATSDRKGGQGGEKLFF.